This passage covers 6 T cell receptor beta chains from one sample sequenced in a study of shared clonotypes between healthy human individuals. Libraries were prepared by immunoSEQ multiplex PCR; TCRdb keeps only in-frame clonotypes and omits some of them. Among hundreds of thousands of clones listed, less than 96% were seen once. The sample consisted of naive CD4+ T cells sorted from blood. Subset given: CD45RA+ positively selected. The receptors were sampled from a woman in her twenties or thirties in good health.

The chain has TRBV28 and TRBJ1-5, with D possibly TRBD1 on 5 matching bases. From germline, CDR1 is MDHEN and CDR2 SYDVKM. CDR3 length equals 17 residues. Trimming left V 3 bases short and J 0 bases short, with 15 bases between. The CDR3 is CASSLAGLRNSNQPQHF. The CDR3 DNA reads TGTGCCAGCAGTTTGGCAGGGCTGAGGAATAGCAATCAGCCCCAGCATTTT.

V is TRBV30 and J is TRBJ1-6; no clear D. CDR1 is GTSNPN and CDR2 is SVGIG in the germline V gene (reference sequence). V shed 4 bases and J shed 11 bases, with 12 bases lying between them. The length of the CDR3 is 12 residues. The chain's CDR3 is CAWNPLEAPLHF. CDR3 in DNA: TGTGCCTGGAATCCTCTCGAGGCACCCCTCCACTTT. Supplemented by reference TRBV30 and TRBJ1-6, the full variable domain reads SQTIHQWPATLVQPVGSPLSLECTVEGTSNPNLYWYRQAAGRGLQLLFYSVGIGQISSEVPQNLSASRPQDRQFILSSKKLLLSDSGFYLCAWNPLEAPLHFGNGTRLTVT.

In its sample, this clone was seen once. The genes are TRBV5-1 and TRBJ2-1; the D is unclear. The CDR3 loop spans 15 amino acids. Germline-derived CDR1 and CDR2 are SGHRS and YFSETQ. Trimming took 1 base from V and 0 from J, leaving 8 bases between them. CDR3 sequence reads: CASSLLQGSYNEQFF. The DNA of the CDR3 is TGCGCCAGCAGCTTGTTGCAAGGCTCCTACAATGAGCAGTTCTTC.

The V and J genes are TRBV13 and TRBJ1-1, with a possible D match to TRBD1 (5 bases). Between the trimmed V and J ends, which lost 2 bases and 3 bases, there was a span of 16 bases. The length of the CDR3 is 16 residues. Germline V lookup: CDR1 PRHDT, CDR2 FYEKMQ (reference sequence). The CDR3 region has the DNA TGTGCCAGCAGCTTACCCCGAGGATTAGGGGACACTGAAGCTTTCTTT. Its translation: CASSLPRGLGDTEAFF.

This clone has a single count. The chain is built from TRBV27 and TRBJ2-7, with 12 nucleotides matching TRBD2. The CDR3 consists of 16 residues. V lost 5 bases to trimming and J lost 1 base; unmatched junction nucleotides: 6. CDR1 MNHEY and CDR2 SMNVEV come from the germline V gene (reference sequence). Here the CDR3 reads CASSQHGLAGSYEQYF. CDR3 DNA sequence: TGTGCCAGCAGTCAACACGGACTAGCGGGATCCTACGAGCAGTACTTC.

The V call is TRBV19, the J call TRBJ2-7, with 8 bases aligning to TRBD1. This CDR3 spans 15 amino acids. Germline assignment: CDR1 LNHDA and CDR2 SQIVND (reference sequence). The J segment lost 6 bases and the V segment lost 4 bases, leaving 11 bases of the junction unmatched. CDR3 amino acids: CASSTGQGRHGEQYF. CDR3 sequence (DNA): TGTGCCAGTAGTACAGGACAGGGCCGACATGGCGAGCAGTACTTC.